The following is a T cell receptor beta chain sequence with its context. Its target is not known. The sample is drawn from a study of T cell responses to AZD1222 COVID-19 vaccine. Across the study: Combined were second doses at about 4 or about 12 weeks. Regarding the study as a whole: White British people made up most donors, females outnumbered males, and clonal diversity was possibly underestimated.

The CDR3 contains 14 residues. V trimming: 7 bases; J trimming: 3 bases; junction bases outside the gene matches: 5. Profiling relied on immunoSEQ multiplex PCR, and the TCRdb table lists in-frame clones only, not all of them. Here the sample spans around 100,000 clones, about 88% being singletons. The J gene is TRBJ1-5, the V gene TRBV6-7; 8 bases agree with TRBD1. TRBV6-7 is an ORF, with its function uncertain. The sample consisted of peripheral blood, taken on day 0 of AZD1222 vaccination. The receptor was isolated from an adult in good health. For the CDR3, the DNA is TGTGCCAGCATCCCGGACAGGGACAATCAGCCCCAGCATTTT. Encoded protein: CASIPDRDNQPQHF.